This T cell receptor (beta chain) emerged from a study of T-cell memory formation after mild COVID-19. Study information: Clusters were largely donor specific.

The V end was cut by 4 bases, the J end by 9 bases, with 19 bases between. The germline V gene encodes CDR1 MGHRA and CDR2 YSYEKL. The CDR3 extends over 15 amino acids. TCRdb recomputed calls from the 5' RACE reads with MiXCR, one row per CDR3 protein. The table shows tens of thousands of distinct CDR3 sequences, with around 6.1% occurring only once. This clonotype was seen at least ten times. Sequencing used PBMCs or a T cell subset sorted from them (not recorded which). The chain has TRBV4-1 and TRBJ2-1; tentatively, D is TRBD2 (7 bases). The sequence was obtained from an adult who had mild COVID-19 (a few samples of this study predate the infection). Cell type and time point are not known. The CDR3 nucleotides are TGCGCCAGCAGCCCCCTACATGGGGGGGCCGCTGAGCAGTTCTTC. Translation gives CASSPLHGGAAEQFF.